The T cell receptor beta chain under discussion was sequenced for a study of siplizumab effects on memory and regulatory T cells (dated by TCRdb to between 2018 and 2020). Regarding the complete study: The study examined how the anti-CD2 antibody siplizumab affects alloreactive T-cell subsets in allogeneic mixed lymphocyte reactions built from human PBMCs. Study-level results and caveats: The cumulative frequency of alloreactive sequences that could be traced back to unstimulated CD4+ memory T cells was significantly reduced by siplizumab. No functional confirmation was obtained for the suppressive function of proliferating Tregs from siplizumab cultures. Compared with memory T cells, unstimulated naive T cells appeared more diverse, and naive cells seemed to make a substantial contribution to the alloresponse. A naive or memory phenotype could not be assigned to roughly 75-96% of proliferating CD4+ or CD8+ clones. Of the alloreactive CD4+ clones that could be mapped, the Treg-derived share averaged about 67% with siplizumab compared with about 27% in control reactions. Because sequences below about 10^-5 frequency were poorly captured, only a minor fraction of alloreactive clones could be mapped to unstimulated subsets.

About this clone: Its antigen specificity is not known. Per-base qualities were not stored, and no clone one base away is much larger.

TCRbeta CDR3 sequencing was performed on sorted unstimulated T cells and on proliferating T cells recovered from mixed lymphocyte reactions. Fresh whole blood from around eleven HLA-typed healthy donors served as the source for isolating PBMCs. To map where alloreactive clones came from, CD4+ non-regulatory T cells in the unstimulated state were FACS-sorted. The germline ends are 15 bases apart after V is trimmed by 4 bases and J by 1 base. The cysteine opens and the phenylalanine closes a CDR3 of 16 amino acids. Of all the DNA, just the CDR3 is kept, 48 bases in frame from base 1. For CDR1 and CDR2, the germline V gene lists MDHEN and SYDVKM. The library was obtained by the immunoSEQ multiplex PCR assay. The deep sequencing platform assayed around 10^5 TCR templates per sample. Genomic DNA extracted from sorted T cells was used for TCRbeta CDR3 sequencing. The paper's data handling went like this. The R programming language was used for the clonal analysis of the TCRbeta CDR3 data. Alloreactive CD4+ and CD8+ clones were defined by comparing unstimulated samples with post-reaction CFSE-low samples. By matching sequences to the repertoires of sorted unstimulated Treg and non-Treg cells, each alloreactive CD4+ clone was assigned a regulatory or non-regulatory origin. The source is immuneACCESS, and TCRdb retained only in-frame sequences with V and J called. Part of the clones is not carried over; for the studies checked, unresolved V genes explain less than half of this, and the remainder is unexplained. The D gene and trimming were derived from the DNA, and the V and J assignments and clone size from that table. For this sample the table gives about 100,000 clones, of which around 90% were detected only once. About 12% of the sample is held by the ten biggest clonotypes.

The sequence is built from TRBV28 and TRBJ2-3; D gene: possibly TRBD2, on 6 matching bases. Material: non-Treg CD4+ T cells sorted from blood. What the cell subset or site label conveys for this sample: FACS-sorted unstimulated CD4+ non-regulatory T cells. This clonotype originated in a human donor in good health. CDR3 protein: CASSSRDSGGTDTQYF. In nucleotide form, the sequence is TGTGCCAGCAGTTCCCGGGATAGCGGAGGCACAGATACGCAGTATTTT.